Reported below is one T cell receptor beta chain. This record comes from a study of T cell changes during pregnancy in multiple sclerosis. Assay: immunoSEQ multiplex PCR; the TCRdb copy retains only in-frame clones and omits some. The data show fewer than 30,000 clones, 85% to 95% seen once. CDR1 and CDR2 from the germline V gene are LNHDA and SQIVND (reference sequence). This CDR3 spans 15 amino acids. V was clipped by 2 bases and J by 1 base, with 10 bases between them. The input for sequencing was CD4+ T cells from peripheral blood mononuclear cells, taken in the first trimester of pregnancy. The clonotype comes from a female donor with multiple sclerosis, enrolled in a pregnancy study. The chain carries TRBV19 and TRBJ2-3; perhaps TRBD1 as D (5 bases). CDR3 sequence reads: CASSIQGGGTDTQYF. The CDR3, as DNA: TGTGCCAGTAGTATACAGGGTGGGGGCACAGATACGCAGTATTTT.